The rows below give T cell receptor beta chains drawn from one sample of a study of blood T cell repertoires in COVID-19. The method was immunoSEQ multiplex PCR; TCRdb's version includes in-frame clones alone and lacks a portion of them. The data contain about 200,000 clones, around 83% of them singletons. Sample: PBMCs or T cells enriched from blood (not recorded which). The origin of the receptors is a woman aged 35 to 49 in a cohort exposed to, infected with or recovered from COVID-19 (not recorded which). Both conserved end residues are part of each CDR3. The order of the fields is clone size, V gene, J gene, D gene, CDR3 DNA, CDR3 protein. D genes are given only for firm matches. Where a row states a size, it is once, few, many or the class of an expanded clone; other rows omit it.

clone_size: -
v_call: TRBV4-1
j_call: TRBJ2-7
d_call: TRBD1
cdr3_nt: TGCGCCAGCAGCCAAGGGGACAGGGCCCCGTACTTC
cdr3_aa: CASSQGDRAPYF

clone_size: -
v_call: TRBV3-1/TRBV3-2
j_call: TRBJ2-7
d_call: -
cdr3_nt: TGTGCCAGCAGCCCTCATGAGTACGAGCAGTACTTC
cdr3_aa: CASSPHEYEQYF

clone_size: -
v_call: TRBV5-5
j_call: TRBJ2-6
d_call: -
cdr3_nt: TGTGCCAGCAGCCCTAATACCGGTAGAGGGGCCAACGTCCTGACTTTC
cdr3_aa: CASSPNTGRGANVLTF

clone_size: -
v_call: TRBV9
j_call: TRBJ1-2
d_call: TRBD1
cdr3_nt: TGTGCCAGCAGCCCAGAGGGGCAGGGGGCGTACTACGGCTACACCTTC
cdr3_aa: CASSPEGQGAYYGYTF

clone_size: -
v_call: TRBV5-5
j_call: TRBJ2-3
d_call: -
cdr3_nt: TGTGCCAGCAGCTCGGGGGTCGGGACTCTTTTAGATACGCAGTATTTT
cdr3_aa: CASSSGVGTLLDTQYF

clone_size: -
v_call: TRBV12-3/TRBV12-4
j_call: TRBJ2-7
d_call: -
cdr3_nt: TGTGCCAGCAGTGCGTTTCTGAGAGCCGAGCAGTACTTC
cdr3_aa: CASSAFLRAEQYF

clone_size: -
v_call: TRBV6-5
j_call: TRBJ1-3
d_call: TRBD1
cdr3_nt: TGTGCCAGCAGCCTACAGGGGGCTGGAAACACCATATATTTT
cdr3_aa: CASSLQGAGNTIYF

clone_size: once
v_call: TRBV19
j_call: TRBJ2-1
d_call: TRBD2
cdr3_nt: TGTGCCAGTAGTATAGTAGCGGGTGACAATGAGCAGTTCTTC
cdr3_aa: CASSIVAGDNEQFF

clone_size: -
v_call: TRBV2
j_call: TRBJ2-1
d_call: TRBD2
cdr3_nt: TGTGCCAGCAGCGGACTAGCGGGGGGGCAGAATGAGCAGTTCTTC
cdr3_aa: CASSGLAGGQNEQFF

clone_size: -
v_call: TRBV7-8
j_call: TRBJ2-1
d_call: TRBD2
cdr3_nt: TGTGCCAGCAGCCCAGTAGCGGGGGGAGCATACAATGAGCAGTTCTTC
cdr3_aa: CASSPVAGGAYNEQFF

clone_size: -
v_call: TRBV28
j_call: TRBJ2-1
d_call: TRBD1
cdr3_nt: TGTGCCAGCAGTTCGGGACAGGGGACCTACAATGAGCAGTTCTTC
cdr3_aa: CASSSGQGTYNEQFF